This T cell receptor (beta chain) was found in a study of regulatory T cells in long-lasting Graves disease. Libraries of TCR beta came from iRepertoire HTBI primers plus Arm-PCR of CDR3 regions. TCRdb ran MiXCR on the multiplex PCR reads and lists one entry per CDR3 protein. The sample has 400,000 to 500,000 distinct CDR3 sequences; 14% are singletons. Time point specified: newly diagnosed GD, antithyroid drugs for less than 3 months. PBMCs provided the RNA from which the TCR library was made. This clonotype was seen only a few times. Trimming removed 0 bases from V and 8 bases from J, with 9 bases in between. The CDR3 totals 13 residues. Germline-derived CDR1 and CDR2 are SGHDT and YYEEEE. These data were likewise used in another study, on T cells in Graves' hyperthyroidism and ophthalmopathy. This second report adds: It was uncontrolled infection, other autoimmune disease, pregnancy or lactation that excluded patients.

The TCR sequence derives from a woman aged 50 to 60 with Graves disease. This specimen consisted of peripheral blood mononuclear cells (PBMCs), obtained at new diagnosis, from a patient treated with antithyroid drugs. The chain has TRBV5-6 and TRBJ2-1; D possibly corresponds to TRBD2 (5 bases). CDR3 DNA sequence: TGTGCCAGCAGCTTGGGTCGTAGCGATGAGCAGTTCTTC. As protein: CASSLGRSDEQFF.